This T cell receptor (beta chain) originates from a study of technical replicates of blood from a handful of donors (dated by TCRdb to the late 2010s). The library was generated by the immunoSEQ multiplex PCR assay. As stored in TCRdb, this immuneACCESS dataset retains in-frame rearrangements with V and J assigned. A fraction of the clones does not appear; measured against another copy, unresolved V genes explain less than half of the discrepancy, and the remainder lacks a known reason. The sample table shows just over 75,000 clones, and 85% to 95% are seen once. The ten largest clones capture about 0.41% of the sample. Trimming costs V 7 bases and J 3 bases, and their ends lie 16 bases apart. The CDR3 goes from the cysteine to the phenylalanine over 15 residues. The read is trimmed to its CDR3 DNA, 45 bases read in frame from base 1. CDR1 is given as LNHDA and CDR2 as SQIVND, both from the germline V gene (reference sequence).

Turning to this clone: No cognate antigen has been identified for it. No qualities accompany the bases; no much larger clone lies one base away.

This TCR was sampled from a human donor in good health. The source material was T cells isolated from PBMCs. The rearrangement combines TRBV19 with TRBJ1-5, with TRBD1 perhaps the D gene, on 6 matching bases. The nucleotide sequence is TGTGCCAGTATGGGGGGGCCGCTCGTCAATCAGCCCCAGCATTTT. This is translated as CASMGGPLVNQPQHF.